One sample yielded the 28 T cell receptor beta chains listed below, sequenced in a study of CD8+ T cells in alopecia areata. Regarding treatment: oral pan-JAK inhibitor, 5-10 mg twice daily. RNA was isolated and reverse transcribed to cDNA, the sequencing template. Using immunoSEQ multiplex PCR, the repertoire was profiled, and TCRdb retains in-frame clones only, with some absent. This table has about 290,000 clones, 58% appearing once. Sequences were derived from CD4+ T cells sorted from blood, sampled at week 24, from a patient treated with tofacitinib. Source of these receptors: a human donor with alopecia areata.

This clone has a handful of counts. The chain links TRBV29-1 to TRBJ2-3, with D perhaps TRBD2 (6 bases). V was shortened by 5 bases and J by 0 bases, with 9 bases between the two germline ends. This CDR3 is built from 13 residues. Germline-derived CDR1 and CDR2 are SQVTM and ANQGSEA. CDR3 loop: CSVSGASTDTQYF. DNA of the CDR3: TGCAGCGTTTCGGGAGCTAGCACAGATACGCAGTATTTT.

Points on this clone: The sample carries other DNA sequences with the same CDR3. The chain links TRBV29-1 to TRBJ1-1, with D perhaps matching TRBD1 (6 bases). The CDR3 extends over 12 amino acids. Germline V gene sequence: CDR1 SQVTM, CDR2 ANQGSEA. Trimming cost V 5 bases and J 0 bases, with 7 bases left between them. The chain's CDR3 is CSVQGMNTEAFF. In DNA form, the CDR3 reads TGCAGCGTTCAGGGGATGAACACTGAAGCTTTCTTT. The entire variable domain, with the rest obtained from reference TRBV29-1 and TRBJ1-1, is as follows: SAVISQKPSRDICQRGTSLTIQCQVDSQVTMMFWYRQQPGQSLTLIATANQGSEATYESGFVIDKFPISRPNLTFSTLTVSNMSPEDSSIYLCSVQGMNTEAFFGQGTRLTVV.

This clone was picked up a small number of times. The V and J genes are TRBV11-2 and TRBJ2-3; D call uncertain. The CDR3 covers 12 residues. The germline V and J ends were trimmed by 3 bases and 2 bases, with 3 bases remaining between them. Per the germline V gene, CDR1 is SGHAT and CDR2 is FQNNGV. CDR3 coding DNA: TGTGCCAGCAGCTTTCACACAGATACGCAGTATTTT. It translates to CASSFHTDTQYF. The full variable domain, completed using reference TRBV11-2 and TRBJ2-3, is EAGVAQSPRYKIIEKRQSVAFWCNPISGHATLYWYQQILGQGPKLLIQFQNNGVVDDSQLPKDRFSAERLKGVDSTLKIQPAKLEDSAVYLCASSFHTDTQYFGPGTRLTVL.

This clone was found a few times. The chain employs TRBV28 and TRBJ2-3; TRBD1 matches 9 bases. J gave up 4 bases and V 4 bases, and 12 bases lay outside the gene matches. This CDR3 has 17 residues. The V gene's germline CDR1 is MDHEN and CDR2 SYDVKM. The CDR3 region is CASSSRGTGSGPDTQYF. Written as DNA, the CDR3 is TGTGCCAGCAGTTCCCGAGGGACAGGGAGTGGGCCAGATACGCAGTATTTT.

The J gene is TRBJ2-4, the V gene TRBV7-2; 7 nucleotides align to TRBD1. The germline CDR1 and CDR2 sequences are SGHTA and FQGNSA. The CDR3 loop spans 15 amino acids. V was clipped by 5 bases and J by 7 bases; unmatched bases: 11. This chain's CDR3 is CASSRNGETGNIQYF. The CDR3 DNA reads TGTGCCAGCAGCCGTAACGGGGAGACAGGGAACATTCAGTACTTC.

The chain carries TRBV5-1 and TRBJ1-2; 12 bases map to TRBD1. From germline, CDR1 is SGHRS and CDR2 YFSETQ. The CDR3 extends over 17 amino acids. The ends lost 0 bases at V and 4 bases at J; junction bases unmatched: 7. CDR3 sequence: CASSLEGTGGAIYGYTF. CDR3 sequence (DNA): TGCGCCAGCAGCTTGGAGGGGACAGGGGGCGCGATCTATGGCTACACCTTC.

V gene TRBV30 combines with J gene TRBJ2-7; D is ambiguous. This CDR3 contains 11 residues. The V gene's germline CDR1 is GTSNPN and CDR2 SVGIG (reference sequence). Trimming took 2 bases from V and 3 from J, leaving 5 bases between them. As DNA, the CDR3 is TGTGCCTGGAGTTTCGACTACGAGCAGTACTTC. Protein sequence: CAWSFDYEQYF.

The chain couples TRBV29-1 to TRBJ2-1; the D gene could be TRBD1 or TRBD2 (5 bases each). The CDR3 extends over 15 amino acids. The V end was cut by 7 bases, the J end by 0 bases, with 16 bases between. Germline loops: CDR1 SQVTM, CDR2 ANQGSEA. CDR3 amino acids: CSARDGIVSYNEQFF. In nucleotides, the CDR3 is TGCAGCGCTCGGGACGGAATAGTCTCCTACAATGAGCAGTTCTTC.

The rearrangement joins TRBV6-5 to TRBJ1-5, with TRBD1 as a possible D gene (5 bases). Trimming left V 2 bases short and J 6 bases short, with 14 bases between. The CDR3 is 15 residues long. Germline CDR1 reads MNHEY; CDR2 reads SVGAGI. The CDR3, as DNA: TGTGCCAGCAGTTACAGGGGAATTGGTGGTCAGCCCCAGCATTTT. Its protein product is CASSYRGIGGQPQHF.

The chain uses TRBV10-3 and TRBJ2-6; 7 bases are a match to TRBD2. CDR1 is ENHRY and CDR2 is SYGVKD in the germline V gene. The V and J ends lost 3 bases and 4 bases, in that order; junction bases with no gene match: 3. The CDR3 loop spans 15 amino acids. The CDR3 loop is CAISEAGTGANVLTF. The CDR3 DNA reads TGTGCCATCAGTGAAGCGGGGACCGGGGCCAACGTCCTGACTTTC.

There are many counts of this clone. The gene calls are TRBV7-9 and TRBJ1-2; TRBD1 might be the D (6 bases). Trimming cost V 5 bases and J 2 bases, with 21 bases left between them. There are 17 residues in the CDR3. Per germline, CDR1 SEHNR and CDR2 FQNEAQ (reference sequence). The CDR3 DNA reads TGTGCCAGCAGCCCCTTGGGGGCAGGCAATAAGAACTATGGCTACACCTTC. This sequence encodes CASSPLGAGNKNYGYTF. The full variable domain, rest sourced from reference TRBV7-9 and TRBJ1-2, is DTGVSQNPRHKITKRGQNVTFRCDPISEHNRLYWYRQTLGQGPEFLTYFQNEAQLEKSRLLSDRFSAERPKGSFSTLEIQRTEQGDSAMYLCASSPLGAGNKNYGYTFGSGTRLTVV.

This clone has just a few counts. This chain connects TRBV7-2 to TRBJ2-5; D remains unclear. Trimming pared 0 bases from V and 5 bases from J, leaving 4 bases between. Per the germline V gene, CDR1 is SGHTA and CDR2 is FQGNSA. The CDR3 sequence is 12 residues long. This chain's CDR3 is CASSLAGETQYF. CDR3 DNA: TGTGCCAGCAGCTTAGCGGGGGAGACCCAGTACTTC.

In this sample, this clone turned up a few times. J is TRBJ2-3 and V is TRBV5-4; 8 bases are shared with TRBD2. The germline V gene encodes CDR1 SGHNT and CDR2 YYREEE (reference sequence). J lost 0 bases, V lost 2 bases, and 5 bases had no gene match. The CDR3 has 16 residues. The CDR3 loop reads CASSFRGGPSTDTQYF. In nucleotides, the CDR3 is TGTGCCAGCAGCTTTCGGGGGGGCCCTAGCACAGATACGCAGTATTTT.

As regards this clone: It may be a read error: a sequence one base away is much more abundant. V is TRBV11-2 and J is TRBJ2-5, with 7 bases fitting TRBD1. The CDR3 has 13 amino acids. V shed 5 bases, J shed 2 bases, and the junction held 2 bases outside the gene matches. CDR1 is SGHAT and CDR2 is FQNNGV in the germline V gene. The CDR3 region is CASSRDRQETQYF. The CDR3 DNA reads TGTGCCAGCAGCCGGGACAGACAAGAGACCCAGTACTTC. Using reference TRBV11-2 and TRBJ2-5 for the parts outside the CDR3, the full variable domain is EAGVAQSPRYKIIEKRQSVAFWCNPISGHATLYWYQQILGQGPKLLIQFQNNGVVDDSQLPKDRFSAERLKGVDSTLKIQPAKLEDSAVYLCASSRDRQETQYFGPGTRLLVL.

The J gene is TRBJ2-7, the V gene TRBV4-1; no definite D call. Germline CDR1 is MGHRA and CDR2 is YSYEKL. Trimming left V 4 bases short and J 1 base short, with 11 bases between. This CDR3 contains 14 residues. Here the CDR3 reads CASSRGRQSYEQYF. The CDR3 DNA sequence: TGCGCCAGCAGCCGAGGACGGCAGTCCTACGAGCAGTACTTC.

This clone was seen a few times. The chain employs TRBV2 and TRBJ2-4, with TRBD2 as a possible D gene (6 bases). Deletions cut 4 bases from V and 5 bases from J, with 15 bases between. CDR3 length: 15 residues. CDR1 SNHLY and CDR2 FYNNEI come from the germline V gene. CDR3 protein: CASSGAGGAENIQYF. As DNA, the CDR3 is TGTGCCAGCAGTGGGGCCGGGGGTGCGGAAAACATTCAGTACTTC.

The chain combines TRBV15 with TRBJ2-5; D possibly corresponds to TRBD1 (5 bases). V lost 0 bases and J lost 7, with 9 bases in between. Germline CDR1 is LNHNV and CDR2 is YYDKDF (reference sequence). The CDR3 has 13 amino acids. The CDR3 bases are TGTGCCACCAGCAGAGATCGTCAGGGGACCCAGTACTTC. This gives the protein CATSRDRQGTQYF.

J is TRBJ1-2 and V is TRBV5-1, with 9 bases that match TRBD1. The length of the CDR3 is 12 residues. The germline CDR1 and CDR2 sequences are SGHRS and YFSETQ. With V trimmed by 4 bases and J by 13 bases, 8 bases remained unmatched. This CDR3 is CASSPGQGGSTF. The CDR3, as DNA: TGCGCCAGCAGCCCGGGACAGGGTGGGAGCACCTTC.

This clone was picked up one time. This chain links TRBV2 with TRBJ1-2; D remains ambiguous. The CDR3 sequence is 15 residues long. Trimming stripped 1 base from V and 8 bases from J, with 17 bases between. Germline V CDR1 and CDR2: SNHLY, FYNNEI. As DNA, the CDR3 is TGTGCCAGCAGTGAAGGGCAGGCGCCCCTATGGGGCTACACCTTC. Encoded protein: CASSEGQAPLWGYTF.

This sequence joins TRBV6-5 and TRBJ1-2, with D perhaps TRBD1 (6 bases). The CDR3 has 13 amino acids. CDR1 is MNHEY, CDR2 SVGAGI, per germline. The germline V and J ends were trimmed by 2 bases and 3 bases, with 7 bases remaining between them. For the CDR3, the DNA is TGTGCCAGCAGTTACAACAGGGACTATGGCTACACCTTC. Encoded protein: CASSYNRDYGYTF.

This clone was detected once. The chain couples TRBV5-4 to TRBJ2-3; maybe TRBD1 (5 bases). From germline, CDR1 is SGHNT and CDR2 YYREEE (reference sequence). The V and J ends lost 3 bases and 3 bases respectively, with 11 bases between them. The CDR3 loop spans 14 amino acids. CDR3 coding DNA: TGTGCCAGCAGCTATAGACGGACAACAGATACGCAGTATTTT. It encodes CASSYRRTTDTQYF.

The chain has TRBV11-2 and TRBJ1-1; 11 bases align to TRBD1. The germline gives CDR1 SGHAT, CDR2 FQNNGV. V was clipped by 4 bases and J by 6 bases; unmatched bases: 1. This CDR3 is built from 13 residues. The CDR3 is CASSWTGGPEAFF. Here the CDR3 DNA reads TGTGCCAGCAGCTGGACAGGGGGCCCTGAAGCTTTCTTT. The full variable domain, in which reference TRBV11-2 and TRBJ1-1 provide the parts outside the CDR3, is EAGVAQSPRYKIIEKRQSVAFWCNPISGHATLYWYQQILGQGPKLLIQFQNNGVVDDSQLPKDRFSAERLKGVDSTLKIQPAKLEDSAVYLCASSWTGGPEAFFGQGTRLTVV.

The V and J genes are TRBV29-1 and TRBJ2-1, with 13 bases lining up with TRBD2. V dropped 4 bases and J dropped 5; count of bases not matched to a gene: 17. CDR1 SQVTM and CDR2 ANQGSEA come from the germline V gene. There are 19 residues in the CDR3. The CDR3 DNA is TGCAGCGTTGGTAGGACAGCTCGACTAGCGGGGGGCCGTAACAATGAGCAGTTCTTC. It is translated as CSVGRTARLAGGRNNEQFF.

The chain is built from TRBV9 and TRBJ2-3; 10 bases are a match to TRBD2. With 1 base clipped from V and 4 bases from J, the junction kept 3 bases outside the gene matches. In germline, CDR1 is SGDLS, CDR2 YYNGEE. The CDR3 covers 15 residues. DNA for the CDR3: TGTGCCAGCAGCGTAAGCGGGGGGGCCTCAGATACGCAGTATTTT. Translating gives CASSVSGGASDTQYF.

This chain uses TRBV6-5 with TRBJ1-2; D gene uncertain. The V end was cut by 7 bases, the J end by 4 bases, with 19 bases between. The CDR3 contains 15 residues. Looked up from germline, CDR1 is MNHEY and CDR2 is SVGAGI. The CDR3 DNA is TGTGCCAGCACTGACACAGTTGCCCTCGGCTATGGCTACACCTTC. Its translation is CASTDTVALGYGYTF.

This sequence joins TRBV30 and TRBJ1-1; no reliable D call. The V and J ends lost 2 bases and 0 bases respectively, with 19 bases between them. Germline CDR1 reads GTSNPN; CDR2 reads SVGIG (reference sequence). The CDR3 totals 17 residues. In DNA form, the CDR3 reads TGTGCCTGGAGTCCCGTCCCAGGAGCGGGGATGAACACTGAAGCTTTCTTT. Amino acids: CAWSPVPGAGMNTEAFF.

The sample holds one count of this clone. The gene calls are TRBV11-3 and TRBJ2-3, with TRBD2 matching 13 bases. V trimming: 5 bases; J trimming: 9 bases; junction bases outside the gene matches: 5. The CDR3 is 14 amino acids. From germline, CDR1 is SGHNT and CDR2 YENEEA. For the CDR3, the DNA is TGTGCCAGCAGCCTCGGACTAGCGGGGGAGACGCAGTATTTT. It is translated as CASSLGLAGETQYF.

V gene TRBV5-1 combines with J gene TRBJ2-1; D is perhaps TRBD2 (7 bases). With 4 bases removed from V and 10 bases from J, the gap between germline ends came to 15 bases. The CDR3 has 13 residues. Germline V gene data show CDR1 as SGHRS and CDR2 as YFSETQ. CDR3 sequence: CASSHEGGPEQFF. For the CDR3, the DNA is TGCGCCAGCAGCCACGAGGGGGGGCCCGAGCAGTTCTTC. The variable domain in full, with the rest retrieved from reference TRBV5-1 and TRBJ2-1, is KAGVTQTPRYLIKTRGQQVTLSCSPISGHRSVSWYQQTPGQGLQFLFEYFSETQRNKGNFPGRFSGRQFSNSRSEMNVSTLELGDSALYLCASSHEGGPEQFFGPGTRLTVL.